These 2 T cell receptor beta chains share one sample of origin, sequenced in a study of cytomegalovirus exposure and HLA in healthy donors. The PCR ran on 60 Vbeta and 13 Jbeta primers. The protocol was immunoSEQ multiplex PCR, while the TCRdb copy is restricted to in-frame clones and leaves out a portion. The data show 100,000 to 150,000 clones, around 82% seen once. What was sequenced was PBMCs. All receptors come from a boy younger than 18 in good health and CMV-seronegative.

For the CDR3, the DNA is TGTGCCAGCACCTCCGGGACTAGCTATACCGGGGAGCTGTTTTTT. This encodes CASTSGTSYTGELFF. The chain links TRBV5-4 to TRBJ2-2; 9 positions agree with TRBD2. V lost 6 bases and J lost 5; bases outside the gene matches: 8. CDR1 is SGHNT and CDR2 is YYREEE in the germline V gene (reference sequence). CDR3 size: 15 residues.

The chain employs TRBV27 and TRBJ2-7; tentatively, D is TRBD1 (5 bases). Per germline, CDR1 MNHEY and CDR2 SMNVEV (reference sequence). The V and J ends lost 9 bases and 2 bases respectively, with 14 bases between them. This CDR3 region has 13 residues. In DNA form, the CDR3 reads TGTGCCAGTAGAGAAGGGGTCCCCTACGAGCAGTACTTC. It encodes CASREGVPYEQYF.